This T cell receptor beta chain appears in the sequencing data of a study of blood T cell repertoires in COVID-19. V was pared by 7 bases and J by 2 bases, with 5 bases of the junction left unmatched. The CDR3 has 14 residues. Per the germline V gene, CDR1 is KGHDR and CDR2 is SFDVKD. Data came from immunoSEQ multiplex PCR; TCRdb stores just in-frame clones and leaves some out. The repertoire consists of about 100,000 clones, with 75% to 85% occurring once and the leading ten covering more than 4.5%. This TCR came from a man aged 60 to 75 with acute or convalescent COVID-19. The sample taken for sequencing was peripheral blood. The rearrangement joins TRBV24-1 to TRBJ2-3; TRBD1 matches at 7 bases. In nucleotides, the CDR3 is TGTGCCACCAGAGACAGGGATTTCACAGATACGCAGTATTTT. Its protein product is CATRDRDFTDTQYF.